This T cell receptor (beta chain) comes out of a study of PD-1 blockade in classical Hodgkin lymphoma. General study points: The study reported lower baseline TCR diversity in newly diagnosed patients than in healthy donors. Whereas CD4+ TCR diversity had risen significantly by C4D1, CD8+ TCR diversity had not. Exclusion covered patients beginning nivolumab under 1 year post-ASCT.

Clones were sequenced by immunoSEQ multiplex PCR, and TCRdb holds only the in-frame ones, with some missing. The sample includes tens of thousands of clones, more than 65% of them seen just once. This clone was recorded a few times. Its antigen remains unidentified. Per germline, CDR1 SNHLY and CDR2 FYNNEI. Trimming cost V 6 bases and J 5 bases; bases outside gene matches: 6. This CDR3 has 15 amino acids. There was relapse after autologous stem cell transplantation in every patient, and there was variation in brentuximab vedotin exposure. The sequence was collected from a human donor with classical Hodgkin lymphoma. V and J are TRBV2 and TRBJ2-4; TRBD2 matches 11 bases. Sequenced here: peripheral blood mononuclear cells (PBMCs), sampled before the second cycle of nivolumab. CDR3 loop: CASSLTSGKENIQYF. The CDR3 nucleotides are TGTGCCAGCAGCTTGACTAGCGGGAAGGAAAACATTCAGTACTTC.